This T cell receptor (beta chain) was sequenced for a study of T cell responses to AZD1222 COVID-19 vaccine. Study-level results: Repertoires were obtained solely post-peak T cell response.

Note on this clone: Its specificity is not known.

Repertoires were generated with immunoSEQ multiplex PCR, while TCRdb's copy carries only in-frame clones and drops some. This table has about 96,000 clones, approximately 88% appearing once. Trimming removed 4 bases from V and 8 bases from J; junction bases left unmatched: 8. CDR1 is SGHRS, CDR2 YFSETQ, per germline. This CDR3 has 16 residues. This chain connects TRBV5-1 to TRBJ2-1; 14 bases map to TRBD2. The receptor comes from an adult in good health. Sequenced material: peripheral blood, taken on day 0 of AZD1222 vaccination. CDR3 nucleotides: TGCGCCAGCAGCAAGACTAGCGGGAGGGCCGGCCATGAGCAGTTCTTC. It encodes CASSKTSGRAGHEQFF. The full variable domain, rest sourced from reference TRBV5-1 and TRBJ2-1, is KAGVTQTPRYLIKTRGQQVTLSCSPISGHRSVSWYQQTPGQGLQFLFEYFSETQRNKGNFPGRFSGRQFSNSRSEMNVSTLELGDSALYLCASSKTSGRAGHEQFFGPGTRLTVL.